Shown below are 11 T cell receptor beta chains from a single sample sequenced in a study of identifying expanded T cells in peripheral blood. The repertoire was sequenced with immunoSEQ multiplex PCR; TCRdb's copy has only in-frame clones and lacks some. Seen here are approximately 100,000 clones, around 88% observed once, and the top ten hold approximately 18%. The specimen was blood. The receptor set was obtained from a person between 18 and 69 years old in good health.

This clone was seen a single time. The rearrangement uses TRBV7-9 and TRBJ1-1; D is unclear. The germline V gene encodes CDR1 SEHNR and CDR2 FQNEAQ (reference sequence). V lost 1 base, J lost 0 bases, and 6 bases lay in between. This CDR3 is 14 amino acids long. The CDR3 sequence is CASSLVLVNTEAFF. Written as DNA, the CDR3 is TGTGCCAGCAGCTTAGTTCTGGTGAACACTGAAGCTTTCTTT.

The chain carries TRBV7-9 and TRBJ2-7; a weak D match, TRBD2 (6 bases). This CDR3 spans 15 amino acids. Per the germline V gene, CDR1 is SEHNR and CDR2 is FQNEAQ (reference sequence). The V gene lost 5 bases and the J gene lost 2 bases, with 16 bases spanning the gap. CDR3 DNA: TGTGCCAGCAGCCCACGGGACTCCCGACCCTACGAGCAGTACTTC. Translating it yields CASSPRDSRPYEQYF.

The chain links TRBV5-4 to TRBJ2-2; D gene uncertain. V lost 5 bases and J 5 bases, leaving 13 bases between the germline ends. The CDR3 is made up of 14 amino acids. The germline V gene has CDR1 SGHNT and CDR2 YYREEE (reference sequence). This CDR3 is CASRSDLGTGELFF. The CDR3 DNA follows: TGTGCCAGCAGGTCCGACTTGGGGACCGGGGAGCTGTTTTTT.

The V call is TRBV6-6, the J call TRBJ1-3; D call uncertain. Deletions cut 10 bases from V and 2 bases from J, with 15 bases between. Germline V gives CDR1 MNHNY, CDR2 SVGAGI (reference sequence). The CDR3 loop spans 14 amino acids. In DNA form, the CDR3 reads TGTGCCACTCGCGGTATGGGAGCTGGAAACACCATATATTTT. It translates to CATRGMGAGNTIYF.

The CDR3 loop reads CASSQSPGYYGYTF. The CDR3 nucleotides read TGTGCCAGCAGCCAATCTCCAGGTTACTATGGCTACACCTTC. This chain joins TRBV16 and TRBJ1-2; D gene unclear. Trimming stripped 0 bases from V and 3 bases from J, with 8 bases between. The CDR3 length is 14 residues. The germline CDR1 and CDR2 sequences are KGHSY and FQNENV. Full variable domain (remainder filled in from reference TRBV16 and TRBJ1-2): GEEVAQTPKHLVRGEGQKAKLYCAPIKGHSYVFWYQQVLKNEFKFLISFQNENVFDETGMPKERFSAKCLPNSPCSLEIQATKLEDSAVYFCASSQSPGYYGYTFGSGTRLTVV.

CDR3 region: CASSLDTSGGYNEQFF. CDR3 in DNA: TGTGCCAGCAGCTTAGACACTAGCGGGGGGTACAATGAGCAGTTCTTC. This chain connects TRBV7-9 to TRBJ2-1, with 12 bases matching TRBD2. CDR1 SEHNR and CDR2 FQNEAQ come from the germline V gene (reference sequence). J was trimmed by 4 bases and V by 1 base; bases with no gene match: 2. This CDR3 comprises 16 residues. The whole variable domain, filled in from reference TRBV7-9 and TRBJ2-1, reads DTGVSQNPRHKITKRGQNVTFRCDPISEHNRLYWYRQTLGQGPEFLTYFQNEAQLEKSRLLSDRFSAERPKGSFSTLEIQRTEQGDSAMYLCASSLDTSGGYNEQFFGPGTRLTVL.

V and J are TRBV5-1 and TRBJ2-7; TRBD1 aligns across 8 bases. The germline CDR1 and CDR2 sequences are SGHRS and YFSETQ. The CDR3 extends over 14 amino acids. Trimming removed 4 bases from V and 5 bases from J; junction bases left unmatched: 8. CDR3 loop: CASSVQTGANEQYF. The CDR3 region has the DNA TGCGCCAGCAGCGTTCAGACAGGGGCTAACGAGCAGTACTTC.

CDR3 DNA sequence: TGTGCCAGCGATTGGACAGCTTGCTCAACACCCTACGAGCAGTACTTC. Its translation is CASDWTACSTPYEQYF. J is TRBJ2-7 and V is TRBV11-3; D possibly corresponds to TRBD1 (6 bases). Germline-derived CDR1 and CDR2 are SGHNT and YENEEA. Trimming left V 8 bases short and J 2 bases short, with 22 bases between. CDR3 length equals 16 residues.

This chain links TRBV9 with TRBJ2-3, with TRBD1 matching over 7 bases. In germline, CDR1 is SGDLS, CDR2 YYNGEE. CDR3 length equals 14 residues. Trimming removed 3 bases from V and 4 bases from J; junction bases left unmatched: 5. CDR3 residues: CASSEGGWSDTQYF. The CDR3 region has the DNA TGTGCCAGCAGCGAAGGGGGCTGGTCAGATACGCAGTATTTT.

This clone was recorded only once. A junction end diverges from the germline sequence, so it may reflect a read error. The chain recombines TRBV6-1 with TRBJ1-5, with unresolved D. The CDR3 has 15 amino acids. Germline V gene sequence: CDR1 MNHNS, CDR2 SASEGT. CDR3 bases: TGTGCCAGCAATGAAGGGCACCTTAGCAATCAGCCCCAGCATTTT. It specifies CASNEGHLSNQPQHF.

The chain employs TRBV27 and TRBJ2-2, with no clear D. Deletions cut 8 bases from V and 8 bases from J, with 9 bases between. The V gene's germline CDR1 is MNHEY and CDR2 SMNVEV (reference sequence). The CDR3 is 11 amino acids. CDR3 residues: CASSTAGELFF. CDR3 in DNA: TGTGCCAGCTCCACAGCGGGGGAGCTGTTTTTT.